This entry is about one T cell receptor (beta chain). What it recognizes is unknown. The CDR3 runs to 15 residues. Per the germline V gene, CDR1 is SGDLS and CDR2 is YYNGEE. The V gene lost 0 bases and the J gene lost 4 bases, with 11 bases spanning the gap. PCR primers comprised 60 Vbeta and 13 Jbeta primers. This table comes from immunoSEQ multiplex PCR, and its TCRdb copy is limited to in-frame clones, with some not included. The table has nearly 110,000 clones, roughly 72% seen once. This specimen belongs to a study of cytomegalovirus exposure and HLA in healthy donors. General observations from the study: Cytomegalovirus association was assigned to more than 150 TCR beta chains. There were some public TCRs occurring in many donors, but most TCR sequences were rare. More clonal expansion characterized HLA-associated TCR beta chains than equally common others in a later analysis. Earlier findings revealed that most TCR beta V segments proved productive either about 87% or about 30% of the time.

Sequenced input: PBMCs. The V and J genes are TRBV9 and TRBJ1-3, with a tentative D call TRBD1 (5 bases). The sequence derives from a man between 25 and 39 years old in good health and CMV-seronegative. Here the CDR3 reads CASSVEGRPGNTIYF. CDR3 bases: TGTGCCAGCAGCGTAGAGGGGAGGCCCGGAAACACCATATATTTT.